This T cell receptor (beta chain) is drawn from a study of cytomegalovirus exposure and HLA in healthy donors. Concerning this clone: The target antigen is unknown.

The length of the CDR3 is 17 residues. V was clipped by 4 bases and J by 0 bases; unmatched bases: 8. Germline V lookup: CDR1 MNHNS, CDR2 SASEGT. General study points: In the analysis, some V segments, TRBV6-2 and TRBV6-3 included, were excluded as indistinguishable.

The PCR was carried out with 60 Vbeta primers and 13 Jbeta primers. As handled by the study authors: Counted up in a later analysis, unique TCR beta chains came to some 82 million, with about 9.9 million shared. The protocol was immunoSEQ multiplex PCR, while the TCRdb copy is restricted to in-frame clones and leaves out a portion. D and trimming come from the DNA, and the V and J calls and clone size come from that table. Its listing shows some 110,000 clones. Sample: PBMCs. The V gene is TRBV6-1, the J gene TRBJ2-1, with 8 bases matching TRBD2. The TCR sequence derives from a man aged 25 to 45 in good health and CMV-seronegative. The CDR3 DNA reads TGTGCCAGCAGTGTCGCGGGAGGCCTTAGCTCCTACAATGAGCAGTTCTTC. This translates into CASSVAGGLSSYNEQFF.